A single sample gave rise to the 30 T cell receptor beta chains below, sequenced in a study of cytomegalovirus exposure and HLA in healthy donors. Both 60 Vbeta primers and 13 Jbeta primers went into the PCR. Clones were read by immunoSEQ multiplex PCR, and TCRdb kept only the in-frame ones, dropping some. The sample shows approximately 160,000 clones, over 70% of them seen only once. What was sequenced was PBMCs. The receptors shown here come from a woman aged 45-59 years in good health and CMV-seropositive.

This clone was picked up one time. The gene calls are TRBV18 and TRBJ1-2; D call uncertain. The length of the CDR3 is 12 residues. The V gene lost 3 bases and the J gene lost 8 bases, with 10 bases spanning the gap. Germline V gives CDR1 KGHSH, CDR2 LQKENI. The CDR3 bases are TGTGCCAGCTCACCGGACTTATTCGGCTACACCTTC. Protein sequence: CASSPDLFGYTF. Variable domain in full (rest from reference TRBV18 and TRBJ1-2): NAGVMQNPRHLVRRRGQEARLRCSPMKGHSHVYWYRQLPEEGLKFMVYLQKENIIDESGMPKERFSAEFPKEGPSILRIQQVVRGDSAAYFCASSPDLFGYTFGSGTRLTVV.

The rearrangement links TRBV7-3 to TRBJ2-1; 13 bases are shared with TRBD2. Germline V gene sequence: CDR1 SGHTA, CDR2 FQGTGA. The CDR3 totals 16 residues. Trimming at V came to 1 base and at J to 8 bases, leaving 5 bases not matched to a gene. The CDR3 nucleotides read TGTGCCAGCAGCTTAAGGACTAGCGGGAGCGGTCATGAGCAGTTCTTC. Residues: CASSLRTSGSGHEQFF.

Relative to its sample, this clone is medium-sized. This chain uses TRBV5-4 with TRBJ1-1; TRBD1 is a possible D gene (6 bases). V shed 3 bases and J shed 2 bases, with 14 bases lying between them. Germline V gene data show CDR1 as SGHNT and CDR2 as YYREEE (reference sequence). CDR3 size: 15 residues. The CDR3 here is CASSSFWTANTEAFF. The CDR3 DNA sequence: TGTGCCAGCAGCTCCTTTTGGACAGCCAACACTGAAGCTTTCTTT.

This clone was counted a few times. V and J are TRBV7-9 and TRBJ2-1; TRBD1 is a possible D gene (6 bases). Trimming shortened V by 0 bases and J by 7 bases, and 13 bases separated the two germline ends. The CDR3 covers 15 residues. CDR1 and CDR2 from the germline V gene are SEHNR and FQNEAQ (reference sequence). The CDR3 sequence is CASSLAQGIFNEQFF. For the CDR3, the DNA is TGTGCCAGCAGCTTAGCCCAGGGGATATTTAATGAGCAGTTCTTC.

V usage is TRBV29-1 and J usage is TRBJ2-2, with D perhaps TRBD1 (5 bases). This CDR3 region has 13 residues. The germline V gene encodes CDR1 SQVTM and CDR2 ANQGSEA. V was cut by 0 bases and J by 7 bases, with 9 bases left in between. The CDR3 DNA sequence: TGCAGCGTTGAAGAAGGAACAGGCGGGGAGCTGTTTTTT. Translation: CSVEEGTGGELFF.

The count of this clone is one. This sequence joins TRBV7-3 and TRBJ2-5; 8 bases line up with TRBD1. The CDR3 contains 17 residues. Germline assignment: CDR1 SGHTA and CDR2 FQGTGA. V trimming: 0 bases; J trimming: 4 bases; junction bases outside the gene matches: 10. CDR3 sequence (DNA): TGTGCCAGCAGCTTAACGTACGGACAGGGCATAGGAGAGACCCAGTACTTC. Amino acid sequence: CASSLTYGQGIGETQYF.

The chain carries TRBV9 and TRBJ2-3; TRBD2 might be the D (6 bases). The CDR3 contains 16 residues. Germline values: CDR1 SGDLS, CDR2 YYNGEE. Between the trimmed V and J ends, which lost 0 bases and 2 bases, there was a span of 13 bases. CDR3 bases: TGTGCCAGCAGCGTAGACGGGGGAAAGGACACAGATACGCAGTATTTT. Its translation is CASSVDGGKDTDTQYF.

The V and J genes are TRBV5-6 and TRBJ2-3, with TRBD2 as a possible D gene (5 bases). Trimming cost V 4 bases and J 1 base, with 16 bases left between them. CDR1 SGHDT and CDR2 YYEEEE come from the germline V gene. The CDR3 covers 16 residues. In DNA, the CDR3 is TGTGCCAGCAGCCCTCCACTAGGAATGGGCACAGATACGCAGTATTTT. It is translated as CASSPPLGMGTDTQYF. The full variable domain, with the rest looked up from reference TRBV5-6 and TRBJ2-3, is DAGVTQSPTHLIKTRGQQVTLRCSPKSGHDTVSWYQQALGQGPQFIFQYYEEEERQRGNFPDRFSGHQFPNYSSELNVNALLLGDSALYLCASSPPLGMGTDTQYFGPGTRLTVL.

The V and J genes are TRBV7-9 and TRBJ1-6; D unclear. V was shortened by 5 bases and J by 10 bases, with 15 bases between the two germline ends. There are 14 residues in the CDR3. The germline CDR1 and CDR2 sequences are SEHNR and FQNEAQ (reference sequence). CDR3 DNA sequence: TGTGCCAGCAGCCTTCAAGGCCGGGAGTCACCCCTCCACTTT. Encoded protein: CASSLQGRESPLHF.

The chain employs TRBV7-3 and TRBJ2-3; D is ambiguous. This CDR3 is 14 amino acids long. The V gene lost 6 bases and the J gene lost 1 base, with 11 bases spanning the gap. Per the germline V gene, CDR1 is SGHTA and CDR2 is FQGTGA. The DNA for the CDR3 is TGTGCCAGCAGTGACTCTCTGGGCACAGATACGCAGTATTTT. Translation: CASSDSLGTDTQYF.

This clone was observed a few times. The chain couples TRBV7-8 to TRBJ1-1; D remains ambiguous. Trimming took off 5 bases at V and 6 bases at J, with 19 bases between the two ends. Germline assignment: CDR1 SGHVS and CDR2 FQNEAQ. The CDR3 has 15 amino acids. The CDR3 protein is CASSPPGAVTSEAFF. The DNA of the CDR3 is TGTGCCAGCAGCCCGCCGGGAGCCGTTACCTCTGAAGCTTTCTTT.

The V call is TRBV10-3, the J call TRBJ1-5; D is unresolved. CDR3 length equals 13 residues. CDR1 is ENHRY and CDR2 is SYGVKD in the germline V gene. Trimming shortened V by 0 bases and J by 6 bases, and 6 bases separated the two germline ends. The CDR3 DNA sequence: TGTGCCATCAGTGAGTCCGAGCGTCAGCCCCAGCATTTT. Its protein is CAISESERQPQHF.

A few counts support this clone. The V call is TRBV6-1, the J call TRBJ1-1, with D tentatively TRBD1 (5 bases). Germline assignment: CDR1 MNHNS and CDR2 SASEGT. The CDR3 sequence is 13 residues long. V was trimmed by 11 bases and J by 4 bases, leaving 17 bases between them. CDR3 loop: CAGGPGWSTEAFF. CDR3 DNA: TGTGCCGGAGGGCCAGGGTGGAGCACTGAAGCTTTCTTT.

A note on this clone: Other nucleotide sequences from this sample produce the same CDR3. The V and J genes are TRBV7-9 and TRBJ2-7; 11 positions match TRBD1. This CDR3 contains 14 residues. Germline trimming cut 9 bases from V and 3 bases from J; bases unmatched to any gene: 7. Germline assignment: CDR1 SEHNR and CDR2 FQNEAQ (reference sequence). The CDR3, as DNA: TGTGCCAGTAGCCGGACAGGGGGCGACTACGAGCAGTACTTC. Protein: CASSRTGGDYEQYF.

The chain joins TRBV4-1 to TRBJ2-5; 9 nucleotides agree with TRBD2. V was clipped by 4 bases and J by 4 bases; unmatched bases: 4. In germline, CDR1 is MGHRA, CDR2 YSYEKL. This CDR3 region has 14 residues. The CDR3 is CASSLRGGGETQYF. CDR3 sequence (DNA): TGCGCCAGCAGCCTGCGGGGGGGCGGAGAGACCCAGTACTTC.

The rearrangement links TRBV7-3 to TRBJ1-1; 11 bases align to TRBD1. The germline V gene encodes CDR1 SGHTA and CDR2 FQGTGA. The CDR3 is 18 residues long. V shed 2 bases and J 1 base; nucleotides not matched to a gene: 9. CDR3 nucleotide sequence: TGTGCCAGCAGCTTATTCGGACAGGGGGCGTTAGGGAACACTGAAGCTTTCTTT. Its translation: CASSLFGQGALGNTEAFF.

As DNA, the CDR3 is TGCGCCAGCAGTTTAGATGAAGGGAGAACTGAAGCTTTCTTT. Its protein is CASSLDEGRTEAFF. The chain couples TRBV5-1 to TRBJ1-1; D is undetermined. The V gene lost 5 bases and the J gene lost 5 bases, with 16 bases spanning the gap. There are 14 residues in the CDR3. The V gene's germline CDR1 is SGHRS and CDR2 YFSETQ.

This clone was recorded once. The chain has TRBV4-2 and TRBJ2-3; 10 nucleotides match TRBD2. The CDR3 covers 16 residues. The germline V gene encodes CDR1 LGHNA and CDR2 YNFKEQ. The trim removed 3 bases at V and 4 bases at J, leaving 7 bases unmatched. CDR3 region: CASSQRTSGTSDTQYF. The CDR3 DNA sequence: TGTGCCAGCAGCCAGCGAACTAGCGGGACTTCAGATACGCAGTATTTT.

The V call is TRBV6-6, the J call TRBJ2-7; 8 nucleotides align to TRBD2. With 5 bases clipped from V and 2 bases from J, the junction kept 11 bases outside the gene matches. The CDR3 covers 16 residues. The germline V gene encodes CDR1 MNHNY and CDR2 SVGAGI (reference sequence). The CDR3 loop is CASSLAGGPVTYEQYF. The CDR3 nucleotides read TGTGCCAGCAGTCTGGCGGGGGGTCCCGTTACCTACGAGCAGTACTTC.

J is TRBJ1-5 and V is TRBV30; 8 bases match TRBD1. Trimming cost V 0 bases and J 2 bases; bases outside gene matches: 12. Germline CDR1 GTSNPN, CDR2 SVGIG (reference sequence). This CDR3 has 18 residues. CDR3 DNA: TGTGCCTGGAGTGTAGTACGGCCGGACAGGGCTGGCAATCAGCCCCAGCATTTT. Its translation is CAWSVVRPDRAGNQPQHF.

The chain links TRBV18 to TRBJ2-6, with 12 bases aligning to TRBD1. Germline CDR1 is KGHSH and CDR2 is LQKENI. The CDR3 runs to 20 residues. After removal of 1 base from V and 1 base from J, the junction contained 8 bases not matched to a gene. The CDR3 sequence: CASSPLPPGQGASGANVLTF. In DNA form, the CDR3 reads TGTGCCAGCTCACCACTACCACCGGGACAGGGGGCATCTGGGGCCAACGTCCTGACTTTC.

This chain joins TRBV18 and TRBJ1-4; D is ambiguous. Germline V gene data show CDR1 as KGHSH and CDR2 as LQKENI. The CDR3 runs to 15 residues. The V gene lost 5 bases and the J gene lost 3 bases, with 13 bases spanning the gap. CDR3 sequence: CASSFEGNSNEKLFF. Written as DNA, the CDR3 is TGTGCCAGCTCATTCGAGGGAAATTCTAATGAAAAACTGTTTTTT.

The V and J genes are TRBV5-1 and TRBJ2-1, with TRBD2 matching over 12 bases. This CDR3 has 15 amino acids. The germline V gene has CDR1 SGHRS and CDR2 YFSETQ. V dropped 4 bases and J dropped 4; count of bases not matched to a gene: 3. In nucleotides, the CDR3 is TGCGCCAGCAGCGCGACTAGCGGGGGTTACAATGAGCAGTTCTTC. It translates to CASSATSGGYNEQFF.

The rearrangement uses TRBV28 and TRBJ1-1; D gene uncertain. The CDR3 has 13 amino acids. Trimming took off 3 bases at V and 5 bases at J, with 10 bases between the two ends. Germline V lookup: CDR1 MDHEN, CDR2 SYDVKM. The CDR3 protein is CASSFSARTEAFF. The CDR3 DNA is TGTGCCAGCAGTTTCTCCGCTAGGACTGAAGCTTTCTTT.

This chain joins TRBV7-2 and TRBJ2-7; D might be TRBD2 (6 bases). V dropped 3 bases and J dropped 0 bases, with 12 bases sitting between them. Germline CDR1 and CDR2: SGHTA and FQGNSA. There are 15 residues in the CDR3. This CDR3 reads CASSFGGTFSYEQYF. CDR3 bases: TGTGCCAGCAGCTTCGGCGGGACCTTCTCCTACGAGCAGTACTTC.

Turning to this clone: Within the sample, other DNA sequences also encode this same CDR3. V and J are TRBV5-1 and TRBJ2-3, with D maybe TRBD1 (6 bases). V lost 2 bases and J 0 bases, leaving 13 bases between the germline ends. The CDR3 is 16 residues long. CDR1 SGHRS and CDR2 YFSETQ come from the germline V gene. The CDR3 coding sequence is TGCGCCAGCAGCTTAATACAGGGCACTAGCACAGATACGCAGTATTTT. Its translation is CASSLIQGTSTDTQYF.

This chain uses TRBV2 with TRBJ1-4; perhaps TRBD1 as D (6 bases). CDR3 size: 15 residues. The V gene lost 7 bases and the J gene lost 5 bases, with 17 bases spanning the gap. CDR1 and CDR2 from the germline V gene are SNHLY and FYNNEI. The CDR3 region is CASNRGRQENEKLFF. The CDR3 bases are TGTGCCAGCAATCGGGGACGACAGGAAAATGAAAAACTGTTTTTT.

The V gene is TRBV2, the J gene TRBJ2-3, with TRBD2 as a possible D gene (6 bases). The CDR3 is 15 residues long. The germline V gene encodes CDR1 SNHLY and CDR2 FYNNEI. Trimming cost V 3 bases and J 1 base, with 11 bases left between them. The CDR3 protein is CASSDSGEGTDTQYF. CDR3 coding DNA: TGTGCCAGCAGTGATTCTGGGGAGGGCACAGATACGCAGTATTTT.

The gene calls are TRBV5-4 and TRBJ2-5; TRBD2 matches at 12 bases. The CDR3 is made up of 15 amino acids. The germline CDR1 and CDR2 sequences are SGHNT and YYREEE (reference sequence). The junction had 3 bases not matched to a gene; V was cut back by 4 bases and J by 2 bases. CDR3 protein: CASSPGTSGQETQYF. For the CDR3, the DNA is TGTGCCAGCAGCCCCGGGACTAGCGGGCAAGAGACCCAGTACTTC.

Comment on this clone: The same CDR3 is also encoded by other DNA sequences in this sample. The rearrangement links TRBV13 to TRBJ1-2; D not resolved. Germline values: CDR1 PRHDT, CDR2 FYEKMQ (reference sequence). V gave up 2 bases and J gave up 5 bases, with 9 bases separating them. The CDR3 covers 13 residues. CDR3: CASSLRGGYGYTF. For the CDR3, the DNA is TGTGCCAGCAGCTTACGGGGAGGATATGGCTACACCTTC.